This TCR beta chain was found in a study of blood T cell repertoires in COVID-19. Study details: The study drew acute and convalescent COVID-19 samples from the United States, Italy and Spain. T cells, B-cell-depleted T cells, or PBMCs provided the cDNA or gDNA that served as material.

As originally analysed: Reference gene primer amplification gave nucleated cell count estimates. The table came from immunoSEQ multiplex PCR; TCRdb's copy has only in-frame clones and leaves some out. V and J calls and clone size are given by that table; D and trimming were obtained from the DNA. In the table there are about 200,000 clones, roughly 90% of which are singletons. J was trimmed by 4 bases and V by 5 bases; bases with no gene match: 7. Per the germline V gene, CDR1 is LGHDT and CDR2 is YNNKEL (reference sequence). The CDR3 is 14 residues long. The rearrangement links TRBV3-1 (or the pseudogene TRBV3-2) to TRBJ2-5; 7 bases fit TRBD1. The specimen sequenced was peripheral blood. The sequence was obtained from a woman aged 70 to 79 with acute or convalescent COVID-19. The CDR3 loop is CASSARQGGETQYF. CDR3 sequence (DNA): TGTGCCAGCAGCGCGCGACAGGGCGGAGAGACCCAGTACTTC.